The 8 T cell receptor beta chains in this list originate from one sample, sequenced in a study of blood T cell repertoires in COVID-19. Repertoires were generated with immunoSEQ multiplex PCR, while TCRdb's copy carries only in-frame clones and drops some. The table has around 470,000 clones, less than 95% seen once; the top ten hold roughly 0.66%. The sample was PBMCs or T cells enriched from blood (not recorded which). The receptor source for this set is a man aged 18 to 35 who had recovered from COVID-19.

This chain uses TRBV6-5 with TRBJ1-2; the match to TRBD1 covers 7 bases. This CDR3 has 15 residues. The germline V gene encodes CDR1 MNHEY and CDR2 SVGAGI. The V segment lost 6 bases and the J segment 6 bases; nucleotides outside the gene matches: 13. CDR3 DNA: TGTGCCAGCAGCGAGACAGGGAGGACCTGGGATGGCTACACCTTC. Protein product: CASSETGRTWDGYTF.

The V gene is TRBV11-2, the J gene TRBJ2-3; 8 bases match TRBD2. The CDR3 has 14 residues. After removal of 4 bases from V and 6 bases from J, the junction contained 6 bases not matched to a gene. Germline CDR1 SGHAT, CDR2 FQNNGV. CDR3 nucleotide sequence: TGTGCCAGCAGCTGGGGACTAGGACGTGATACGCAGTATTTT. This codes for CASSWGLGRDTQYF.

The J gene is TRBJ2-7, the V gene TRBV2; TRBD2 might be the D (5 bases). CDR1 and CDR2 (germline): SNHLY, FYNNEI. Trimming took off 6 bases at V and 4 bases at J, with 7 bases between the two ends. The CDR3 sequence is 11 residues long. The CDR3 here is CASRRVYEQYF. The CDR3, as DNA: TGTGCCAGCAGGCGGGTATACGAGCAGTACTTC.

This clone has a single count. The V and J genes are TRBV28 and TRBJ1-2; D is possibly TRBD1 (5 bases). The CDR3 covers 13 residues. The V and J ends lost 7 bases and 7 bases respectively, with 16 bases between them. CDR1 is MDHEN, CDR2 SYDVKM, per germline. The CDR3 protein is CASTLGGTGGYTF. CDR3 DNA: TGTGCCAGCACCCTAGGCGGGACGGGTGGCTACACCTTC.

The CDR3 region has the DNA TGTGCCAGCAGTTGGGGGCAGGGTGGCCCCTCTGGCTACACCTTC. Amino acids: CASSWGQGGPSGYTF. This chain links TRBV28 with TRBJ1-2; D may be TRBD1 (6 bases). V shed 4 bases and J shed 7 bases, with 19 bases lying between them. This CDR3 spans 15 amino acids. Germline CDR1 is MDHEN and CDR2 is SYDVKM.

V usage is TRBV4-2 and J usage is TRBJ2-5; possibly TRBD1 for D (6 bases). The length of the CDR3 is 16 residues. Germline V gene sequence: CDR1 LGHNA, CDR2 YNFKEQ. Trimming shortened V by 8 bases and J by 2 bases, and 21 bases separated the two germline ends. CDR3 in amino acids: CASPPRGLGVQETQYF. Here the CDR3 DNA reads TGTGCCAGCCCCCCAAGGGGGTTGGGGGTTCAAGAGACCCAGTACTTC.

The chain recombines TRBV28 with TRBJ2-7, with 12 bases fitting TRBD2. The trim removed 5 bases at V and 7 bases at J, leaving 24 bases unmatched. The CDR3 has 20 amino acids. CDR1 is MDHEN, CDR2 SYDVKM, per germline. The CDR3 here is CASSPQGSSIASGRAWEQYF. DNA for the CDR3: TGTGCCAGCAGTCCACAGGGGAGCTCTATAGCTAGCGGGAGGGCATGGGAGCAGTACTTC.

V and J are TRBV6-5 and TRBJ1-3; tentative D call: TRBD1 (6 bases). The CDR3 extends over 12 amino acids. Trimming removed 8 bases at V and 2 bases at J, with 7 bases between. Germline V CDR1 and CDR2: MNHEY, SVGAGI. CDR3: CASGTTGNTIYF. The CDR3 DNA follows: TGTGCCAGCGGGACAACTGGAAACACCATATATTTT.